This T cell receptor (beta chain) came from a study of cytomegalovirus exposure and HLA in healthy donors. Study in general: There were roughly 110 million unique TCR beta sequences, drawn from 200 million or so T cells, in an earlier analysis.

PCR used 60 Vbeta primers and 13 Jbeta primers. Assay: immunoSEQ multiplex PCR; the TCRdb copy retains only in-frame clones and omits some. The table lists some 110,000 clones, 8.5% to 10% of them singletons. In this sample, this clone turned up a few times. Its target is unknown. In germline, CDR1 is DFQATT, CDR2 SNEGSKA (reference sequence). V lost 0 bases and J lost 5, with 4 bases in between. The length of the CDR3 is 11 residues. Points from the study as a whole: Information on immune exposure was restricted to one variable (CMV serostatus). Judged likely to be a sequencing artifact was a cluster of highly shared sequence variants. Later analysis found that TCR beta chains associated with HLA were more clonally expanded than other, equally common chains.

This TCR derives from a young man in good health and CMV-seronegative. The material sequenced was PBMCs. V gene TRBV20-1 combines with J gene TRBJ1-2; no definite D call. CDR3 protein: CSARDVYGYTF. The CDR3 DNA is TGCAGTGCTAGAGACGTATATGGCTACACCTTC.